This T cell receptor (beta chain) derives from a study of PD-L1 blockade in urothelial cancer. Study-level information: Blood-derived samples held a median 141,255 T cells.

CDR1 and CDR2 (germline): LNHDA, SQIVND (reference sequence). This CDR3 has 14 amino acids. The ends were cut back, 7 bases at V and 7 bases at J, with 16 bases in the middle. Sequencing was performed with immunoSEQ multiplex PCR; in TCRdb, only in-frame clones are kept and a portion is missing. The sample has about 52,000 clones; 60% to 85% are singletons. V gene TRBV19 combines with J gene TRBJ1-4; the D gene is possibly TRBD1 (5 bases). The receptor's source is a man in his sixties or seventies with urothelial cancer. The sample here was PBMCs, taken around atezolizumab (anti-PD-L1) treatment. The CDR3 region has the DNA TGTGCCAGTAAATCCCGGGCCGGGGGTGAAAAACTGTTTTTT. It specifies CASKSRAGGEKLFF.